Following are 17 T cell receptor beta chains from one sample sequenced in a study of T-cell memory formation after mild COVID-19. One entry per CDR3 protein results from TCRdb running MiXCR on the 5' RACE reads. The repertoire has 350,000 to 450,000 distinct CDR3 sequences, approximately 15% of them found once; the top ten carry less than 25%. The sequenced sample was PBMCs or a T cell subset sorted from them (not recorded which). The receptors shown here come from a young man who had mild COVID-19 (a few samples of this study predate the infection). Cell type and time point are not known.

The CDR3 reads CASSLPGATNFAYNEQFF. The CDR3 region has the DNA TGTGCCAGCAGCTTACCCGGGGCTACAAATTTTGCCTACAATGAGCAGTTCTTC. The J gene is TRBJ2-1, the V gene TRBV7-9; TRBD1 or TRBD2 may be the D gene (5 bases each). V was cut by 2 bases and J by 2 bases, with 19 bases left in between. The CDR3 consists of 18 residues. Germline loops: CDR1 SEHNR, CDR2 FQNEAQ (reference sequence).

Written as DNA, the CDR3 is TGTGCCAGCAGCGGAAGGAAGCCCCAGCATTTT. The encoded protein is CASSGRKPQHF. The chain employs TRBV4-2 and TRBJ1-5; D uncertain. Trimming removed 5 bases from V and 8 bases from J, with 7 bases in between. This CDR3 has 11 amino acids. Per the germline V gene, CDR1 is LGHNA and CDR2 is YNFKEQ.

This clonotype came up many times. This chain links TRBV7-8 with TRBJ1-2; 8 bases are a match to TRBD1. CDR1 is SGHVS, CDR2 FQNEAQ, per germline. Germline trimming cut 4 bases from V and 5 bases from J; bases unmatched to any gene: 9. The CDR3 runs 15 residues. The CDR3 loop is CASSSAGTGHYGYTF. CDR3 DNA sequence: TGTGCCAGCAGCTCCGCCGGGACAGGTCATTATGGCTACACCTTC.

This chain's CDR3 is CASSFGTHQETQYF. The CDR3, as DNA: TGTGCCAGCAGCTTCGGGACTCATCAAGAGACCCAGTACTTC. The chain recombines TRBV11-2 with TRBJ2-5; tentative D call: TRBD2 (6 bases). Germline CDR1 SGHAT, CDR2 FQNNGV. V was shortened by 3 bases and J by 2 bases, with 10 bases between the two germline ends. The CDR3 has 14 residues. Drawing the rest from reference TRBV11-2 and TRBJ2-5, the complete variable domain is EAGVAQSPRYKIIEKRQSVAFWCNPISGHATLYWYQQILGQGPKLLIQFQNNGVVDDSQLPKDRFSAERLKGVDSTLKIQPAKLEDSAVYLCASSFGTHQETQYFGPGTRLLVL.

The chain uses TRBV18 and TRBJ2-1; D gene uncertain. The CDR3 sequence is 13 residues long. CDR1 is KGHSH and CDR2 is LQKENI in the germline V gene. V was pared by 3 bases and J by 7 bases, with 10 bases between. The CDR3 nucleotides are TGTGCCAGCTCACCGCCAAACTCTAATGAGCAGTTCTTC. Translation: CASSPPNSNEQFF.

This clonotype came up many times. This chain connects TRBV5-4 to TRBJ2-3; D may be TRBD2 (7 bases). The V end lost 4 bases, the J end lost 2 bases, and 11 bases lay between the germline ends. This CDR3 region has 14 residues. Germline CDR1 reads SGHNT; CDR2 reads YYREEE (reference sequence). Written as DNA, the CDR3 is TGTGCCAGCAGCAGGGGGGGTCCCACAGATACGCAGTATTTT. Protein sequence: CASSRGGPTDTQYF.

The chain recombines TRBV7-9 with TRBJ1-4, with 7 bases aligning to TRBD1. The junction had 6 bases not matched to a gene; V was cut back by 5 bases and J by 3 bases. Per germline, CDR1 SEHNR and CDR2 FQNEAQ (reference sequence). The CDR3 extends over 15 amino acids. The CDR3 region is CASSPGTAANEKLFF. DNA for the CDR3: TGTGCCAGCAGCCCCGGGACAGCTGCTAATGAAAAACTGTTTTTT.

This clonotype was seen a few times. V is TRBV5-6 and J is TRBJ2-3; D is perhaps TRBD1 (6 bases). Germline V gene sequence: CDR1 SGHDT, CDR2 YYEEEE. Trimming took 1 base from V and 7 from J, leaving 7 bases between them. CDR3 length: 12 residues. CDR3 bases: TGTGCCAGCAGCTTGTGGGGGCATACGCAGTATTTT. It specifies CASSLWGHTQYF.

This clonotype has a handful of counts. The rearrangement joins TRBV20-1 to TRBJ2-2, with 8 positions matching TRBD1. CDR1 and CDR2 (germline): DFQATT, SNEGSKA (reference sequence). The CDR3 totals 16 residues. V shed 0 bases and J 3 bases; nucleotides not matched to a gene: 6. The CDR3 DNA reads as TGCAGTGCTAGAGACCGGGACAGGCCATACACCGGGGAGCTGTTTTTT. Translating it yields CSARDRDRPYTGELFF.

In its sample, this clonotype was seen many times. This chain connects TRBV24-1 to TRBJ2-1; 12 bases line up with TRBD2. V lost 5 bases and J lost 8; bases outside the gene matches: 6. The CDR3 extends over 15 amino acids. Germline V lookup: CDR1 KGHDR, CDR2 SFDVKD. The CDR3 DNA sequence: TGTGCCACCAGTGGGGCTAGCGGGGGGGCCGATGAGCAGTTCTTC. Its protein is CATSGASGGADEQFF.

This clonotype was recorded at least ten times. The genes are TRBV2 and TRBJ1-5; D not resolved. CDR3 size: 15 residues. The germline gives CDR1 SNHLY, CDR2 FYNNEI. V was shortened by 5 bases and J by 2 bases, with 13 bases between the two germline ends. The CDR3: CASSYLGEGNQPQHF. The CDR3 nucleotides are TGTGCCAGCAGTTACCTCGGGGAGGGCAATCAGCCCCAGCATTTT.

Only a few counts were recorded for this clonotype. This rearrangement joins TRBV6-5 to TRBJ2-1; 8 bases fit TRBD2. Germline V gene data show CDR1 as MNHEY and CDR2 as SVGAGI. CDR3 size: 14 residues. J was trimmed by 8 bases and V by 2 bases; bases with no gene match: 5. The CDR3 protein is CASSYLGLADEQFF. The CDR3, as DNA: TGTGCCAGCAGTTACCTAGGACTAGCTGATGAGCAGTTCTTC.

This clonotype showed up many times. This rearrangement joins TRBV4-1 to TRBJ2-3; 10 bases line up with TRBD1. Trimming removed 4 bases from V and 4 bases from J; junction bases left unmatched: 2. CDR1 and CDR2 from the germline V gene are MGHRA and YSYEKL. CDR3 size: 14 residues. CDR3 bases: TGCGCCAGCAGCCCGGGGACAGGGGCAGATACGCAGTATTTT. This sequence encodes CASSPGTGADTQYF.

This clonotype has ten or more counts. The chain recombines TRBV7-2 with TRBJ1-4; D is unresolved. Per the germline V gene, CDR1 is SGHTA and CDR2 is FQGNSA. The CDR3 covers 12 residues. V dropped 4 bases and J dropped 7 bases, with 7 bases sitting between them. The CDR3 region has the DNA TGTGCCAGCAGCTCATCGGCTGAAAAACTGTTTTTT. It is translated as CASSSSAEKLFF. Drawing the rest from reference TRBV7-2 and TRBJ1-4, the complete variable domain is GAGVSQSPSNKVTEKGKDVELRCDPISGHTALYWYRQSLGQGLEFLIYFQGNSAPDKSGLPSDRFSAERTGGSVSTLTIQRTQQEDSAVYLCASSSSAEKLFFGSGTQLSVL.

This clonotype occurred a few times. J is TRBJ1-2 and V is TRBV12-5; D perhaps matches TRBD1 (5 bases). Germline values: CDR1 LGHNT, CDR2 FRNRAP. The CDR3 totals 14 residues. Trimming left V 5 bases short and J 4 bases short, with 14 bases between. The CDR3 sequence: CASGPRGEVYGYTF. DNA for the CDR3: TGTGCTAGTGGTCCAAGGGGCGAAGTCTATGGCTACACCTTC.

The gene calls are TRBV10-2 and TRBJ2-7, with TRBD2 matching 14 bases. CDR1 is WSHSY, CDR2 SAAADI, per germline. The CDR3 length is 17 residues. V was pared by 7 bases and J by 2 bases, with 10 bases of the junction left unmatched. CDR3 loop: CASTPRLAGGRAYEQYF. The CDR3, as DNA: TGCGCCAGCACCCCCCGACTAGCGGGGGGGCGCGCCTACGAGCAGTACTTC.

In its sample, this clonotype was seen a few times. This chain links TRBV7-9 with TRBJ1-2; 9 bases agree with TRBD1. Germline loops: CDR1 SEHNR, CDR2 FQNEAQ (reference sequence). V was clipped by 4 bases and J by 3 bases; unmatched bases: 3. This CDR3 region has 14 residues. For the CDR3, the DNA is TGTGCCAGCAGCTGGGGACAGGGTGACTATGGCTACACCTTC. Its protein product is CASSWGQGDYGYTF.